What follows are 16 T cell receptor beta chains derived from one specimen sequenced in a study of blood T cells in healthy people across ages. PCR was performed a second time for about 7 to 11 cycles using a sample-barcoded 5' primer and a J-beta primer mix. TCRdb recomputed calls from the 5' RACE reads with MiXCR, one row per CDR3 protein. Seen here are about 1.8 million distinct CDR3 sequences, roughly 52% observed once, and the top ten hold approximately 2.1%. Sequencing used blood. All receptors come from a woman aged 35 to 49 in good health.

This clonotype was seen just once. This rearrangement joins TRBV20-1 to TRBJ2-6; 7 nucleotides align to TRBD2. The CDR3 loop spans 17 amino acids. J was trimmed by 2 bases and V by 3 bases; bases with no gene match: 10. CDR1 and CDR2 (germline): DFQATT, SNEGSKA (reference sequence). Here the CDR3 DNA reads TGCAGTGCTAGGGCCCTTGGGAGGGACGCTGGGGCCAACGTCCTGACTTTC. Translated, it gives CSARALGRDAGANVLTF.

V and J are TRBV20-1 and TRBJ1-5; no reliable D call. V was pared by 3 bases and J by 3 bases, with 6 bases between. CDR1 and CDR2 from the germline V gene are DFQATT and SNEGSKA (reference sequence). This CDR3 spans 12 amino acids. CDR3 bases: TGCAGTGCTAGGAGGAACAATCAGCCCCAGCATTTT. It is translated as CSARRNNQPQHF.

The chain employs TRBV6-2 or TRBV6-3 and TRBJ2-7; weak D call: TRBD2 (7 bases). CDR1 and CDR2 from the germline V gene are MNHEY and SVGEGT. The CDR3 covers 14 residues. V lost 6 bases to trimming and J lost 2 bases, with 14 bases between them. The CDR3 loop is CASRSRGGAYEQYF. The CDR3 DNA sequence: TGTGCCAGCAGGTCGCGAGGGGGGGCCTACGAGCAGTACTTC.

The rearrangement joins TRBV29-1 to TRBJ2-3, with TRBD1 matching 9 bases. CDR3 length: 15 amino acids. Germline V gene data show CDR1 as SQVTM and CDR2 as ANQGSEA. V lost 6 bases to trimming and J lost 1 base; unmatched junction nucleotides: 8. CDR3 coding DNA: TGCAGCGTCACCGGGACAGGGCCTGGCACAGATACGCAGTATTTT. This gives the protein CSVTGTGPGTDTQYF.

This clonotype was seen more than once but under ten times. J is TRBJ2-1 and V is TRBV12-3 or TRBV12-4; possibly TRBD1 or TRBD2 for D (5 bases each). Trimming removed 5 bases from V and 9 bases from J, with 20 bases in between. The CDR3 is made up of 15 amino acids. The CDR3 DNA reads as TGTGCCAGCAGTATCACGGACCCGGGACGATCTGAGCAGTTCTTC. This encodes CASSITDPGRSEQFF.

The chain links TRBV7-8 to TRBJ2-6; TRBD1 matches 10 bases. The germline gives CDR1 SGHVS, CDR2 FQNEAQ. The CDR3 has 19 amino acids. The V segment lost 0 bases and the J segment 0 bases; nucleotides outside the gene matches: 5. Written as DNA, the CDR3 is TGTGCCAGCAGCTTAGCGCTGGGACAGGGGTCCTCTGGGGCCAACGTCCTGACTTTC. Translating it yields CASSLALGQGSSGANVLTF.

This chain uses TRBV20-1 with TRBJ2-1; the D gene is possibly TRBD2 (5 bases). This CDR3 is built from 15 residues. V was cut by 3 bases and J by 4 bases, with 16 bases left in between. Per the germline V gene, CDR1 is DFQATT and CDR2 is SNEGSKA (reference sequence). The CDR3 loop reads CSARVKHRGYNEQFF. CDR3 bases: TGCAGTGCTAGGGTGAAGCACCGGGGATACAATGAGCAGTTCTTC.

This clonotype has only a few counts. The chain links TRBV10-3 to TRBJ2-5; TRBD1 matches at 9 bases. Losses at the gene ends were 8 bases for V and 5 bases for J; bases not matched to a gene: 9. This CDR3 is built from 14 residues. Germline V gene lookup returns CDR1 ENHRY and CDR2 SYGVKD. CDR3 sequence: CAIGRTGELETQYF. Here the CDR3 DNA reads TGTGCCATCGGAAGGACAGGGGAATTGGAGACCCAGTACTTC.

This clonotype was picked up a small number of times. V usage is TRBV4-3 and J usage is TRBJ2-7, with 12 bases identical to TRBD2. The end of the DNA is better explained by TRBJ2-5, so the J call may be wrong. The CDR3 has 16 amino acids. The germline gives CDR1 LGHNA, CDR2 YSLEER. CDR3 region: CASSQDLAGGLETQYF. DNA for the CDR3: TGCGCCAGCAGCCAAGATCTAGCGGGGGGGTTGGAGACCCAGTACTTC.

CDR3 sequence (DNA): TGTGCCAGCAGCCAAGAGGGCAGGGGGCGACACACAGATACGCAGTATTTT. Amino acids: CASSQEGRGRHTDTQYF. V usage is TRBV4-2 and J usage is TRBJ2-3; the match to TRBD1 covers 8 bases. V was pared by 0 bases and J by 2 bases, with 7 bases of the junction left unmatched. This CDR3 spans 17 amino acids. Germline V gives CDR1 LGHNA, CDR2 YNFKEQ.

This clonotype was detected once. V usage is TRBV5-1 and J usage is TRBJ2-5; D remains ambiguous. Near its end, the DNA agrees better with TRBJ2-7, so the J call may be wrong. CDR1 and CDR2 (germline): SGHRS, YFSETQ. This CDR3 comprises 15 residues. The CDR3 nucleotides read TGCGCCAGCAGCTTAAGAGTTGGGCTACCCTACGAGCAGTACTTC. This translates into CASSLRVGLPYEQYF.

This clonotype has a count of ten or more. At one end the junction does not follow the germline gene, possibly because of a read error. This sequence joins TRBV11-2 and TRBJ2-6; D gene ambiguous. In germline, CDR1 is SGHAT, CDR2 FQNNGV. This CDR3 contains 15 residues. CDR3: CASSLDGSGANVLTF. Written as DNA, the CDR3 is TGCGCCAGCAGCTTGGACGGCTCTGGGGCCAACGTCCTGACTTTC.

The chain links TRBV6-2 or TRBV6-3 to TRBJ2-3; weak D call: TRBD2 (5 bases). The CDR3 extends over 14 amino acids. V was shortened by 6 bases and J by 2 bases, with 12 bases between the two germline ends. Germline V CDR1 and CDR2: MNHEY, SVGEGT. The CDR3 reads CASRVRDLTDTQYF. CDR3 in DNA: TGTGCCAGCAGAGTCCGGGATCTCACAGATACGCAGTATTTT.

The gene calls are TRBV28 and TRBJ2-7; D may correspond to TRBD1 or TRBD2 (5 bases each). The CDR3 totals 16 residues. CDR1 is MDHEN, CDR2 SYDVKM, per germline. The ends were cut back, 6 bases at V and 3 bases at J, with 21 bases in the middle. The CDR3 reads CASSSPGRTIDYEQYF. Written as DNA, the CDR3 is TGTGCCAGCAGCTCACCGGGGCGGACGATCGACTACGAGCAGTACTTC. Full variable domain (rest looked up from reference TRBV28 and TRBJ2-7): DVKVTQSSRYLVKRTGEKVFLECVQDMDHENMFWYRQDPGLGLRLIYFSYDVKMKEKGDIPEGYSVSREKKERFSLILESASTNQTSMYLCASSSPGRTIDYEQYFGPGTRLTVT.

The chain combines TRBV5-5 with TRBJ2-7; 12 bases match TRBD2. The end of the DNA is better explained by TRBJ2-5, so the J call may be wrong. Looked up from germline, CDR1 is SGHKS and CDR2 is YYEKEE (reference sequence). The CDR3 sequence is 15 residues long. The CDR3 reads CASSALAGGLETQYF. The DNA of the CDR3 is TGTGCCAGCAGCGCTCTAGCGGGGGGGCTAGAGACCCAGTACTTC.

V and J are TRBV7-9 and TRBJ2-5; 9 bases map to TRBD1. V trimming: 4 bases; J trimming: 3 bases; junction bases outside the gene matches: 6. This CDR3 is built from 15 residues. The V gene's germline CDR1 is SEHNR and CDR2 FQNEAQ (reference sequence). CDR3: CASSSDRGQEETQYF. CDR3 bases: TGTGCCAGCAGCTCGGACAGGGGTCAAGAAGAGACCCAGTACTTC.